This T cell receptor beta chain was captured by sequencing in a study of radiotherapy plus CTLA-4 blockade in lung cancer. Trimming removed 3 bases from V and 3 bases from J; junction bases left unmatched: 4. CDR3 length equals 14 residues. Looked up from germline, CDR1 is MDHEN and CDR2 is SYDVKM. Libraries were prepared by immunoSEQ multiplex PCR; TCRdb keeps only in-frame clonotypes and omits some of them. The sample has roughly 57,000 clones; around four fifths are singletons. The clonotype was recovered from a human donor with non-small cell lung cancer whose response to radiotherapy plus ipilimumab could not be evaluated. The chain links TRBV28 to TRBJ2-7; 8 nucleotides match TRBD1. Sequencing was performed on peripheral blood, taken from a patient treated with radiotherapy plus ipilimumab. The CDR3 loop is CASSLRTGYYEQYF. The CDR3 DNA follows: TGTGCCAGCAGTTTGCGGACAGGGTACTACGAGCAGTACTTC.